One and the same sample provided the 19 T cell receptor beta chains below, sequenced in a study of technical replicates of blood from a handful of donors (dated by TCRdb to about 2017). The method was the immunoSEQ multiplex PCR assay. As stored in TCRdb, this immuneACCESS dataset retains in-frame rearrangements with V and J assigned. A fraction of the clones does not appear; measured against another copy, unresolved V genes explain less than half of the discrepancy, and the remainder lacks a known reason. In this sample the table shows 75,000 or so clones, 85% to 95% of which occur a single time. The biggest ten clones account for over 0.4% of the sample. Sequenced input: T cells isolated from PBMCs. Receptors originate from a human donor in good health.

The V and J genes are TRBV25-1 and TRBJ2-5; tentative D call: TRBD2 (7 bases). Trimming removed 4 bases at V and 4 bases at J, with 13 bases between. CDR1 is MGHDK, CDR2 SYGVNS, per germline. This CDR3 is built from 14 residues. The CDR3 DNA is TGTGCCAGCAGTGGGGGAGGGGGGTTAGAGACCCAGTACTTC. It yields the protein CASSGGGGLETQYF.

This sequence joins TRBV4-3 and TRBJ1-1; possible D gene TRBD1, 5 bases. Trimming cost V 0 bases and J 5 bases, with 13 bases left between them. The CDR3 extends over 15 amino acids. The V gene's germline CDR1 is LGHNA and CDR2 YSLEER. This CDR3 is CASSQDQGLETEAFF. The CDR3 nucleotides are TGCGCCAGCAGCCAAGACCAGGGTCTGGAGACTGAAGCTTTCTTT.

The CDR3 protein is CASSSIRVSTGELFF. The CDR3 nucleotides are TGTGCCAGCAGCTCAATCCGGGTCTCCACCGGGGAGCTGTTTTTT. The chain has TRBV11-2 and TRBJ2-2; D is unresolved. V lost 4 bases to trimming and J lost 4 bases, with 13 bases between them. Germline-derived CDR1 and CDR2 are SGHAT and FQNNGV. This CDR3 is built from 15 residues.

This chain connects TRBV7-9 to TRBJ2-7; 9 bases map to TRBD2. The CDR3 is 14 residues long. In germline, CDR1 is SEHNR, CDR2 FQNEAQ (reference sequence). V lost 3 bases, J lost 4 bases, and 4 bases stayed unmatched. Written as DNA, the CDR3 is TGTGCCAGCAGCTTGGCTAGCGGGGCGTACGAGCAGTACTTC. Amino acid sequence: CASSLASGAYEQYF.

V is TRBV6-1 and J is TRBJ1-1; D is possibly TRBD1 (5 bases). V was cut by 2 bases and J by 2 bases, with 6 bases left in between. This CDR3 spans 13 amino acids. Per the germline V gene, CDR1 is MNHNS and CDR2 is SASEGT. The DNA for the CDR3 is TGTGCCAGCAGTGAAAGGGGAAACACTGAAGCTTTCTTT. Its protein product is CASSERGNTEAFF.

The J gene is TRBJ1-4, the V gene TRBV18, with 8 bases identical to TRBD1. Germline assignment: CDR1 KGHSH and CDR2 LQKENI. The CDR3 sequence is 15 residues long. The J segment lost 8 bases and the V segment lost 5 bases, leaving 10 bases of the junction unmatched. The CDR3 DNA reads as TGTGCCAGCTCAAGAAGACAGGGGAGTAACGAAAAACTGTTTTTT. Amino acid sequence: CASSRRQGSNEKLFF. The full variable domain, completed using reference TRBV18 and TRBJ1-4, is NAGVMQNPRHLVRRRGQEARLRCSPMKGHSHVYWYRQLPEEGLKFMVYLQKENIIDESGMPKERFSAEFPKEGPSILRIQQVVRGDSAAYFCASSRRQGSNEKLFFGSGTQLSVL.

In its sample, this clone was seen a few times. The chain combines TRBV5-1 with TRBJ1-1; D perhaps matches TRBD1 (5 bases). Germline CDR1 SGHRS, CDR2 YFSETQ. Trimming took off 2 bases at V and 1 base at J, with 12 bases between the two ends. The CDR3 has 15 residues. CDR3 loop: CASSLLQGWNTEAFF. The DNA for the CDR3 is TGCGCCAGCAGCTTACTGCAGGGTTGGAACACTGAAGCTTTCTTT.

DNA of the CDR3: TGTGCCAGCATGGGCGGGAAGAACACCTACGAGCAGTACTTC. The encoded protein is CASMGGKNTYEQYF. The gene calls are TRBV6-5 and TRBJ2-7; D is possibly TRBD2 (6 bases). CDR3 size: 14 residues. CDR1 is MNHEY, CDR2 SVGAGI, per germline. Trimming removed 7 bases at V and 2 bases at J, with 15 bases between.

The V gene is TRBV28, the J gene TRBJ2-7; unclear D gene. The ends were cut back, 3 bases at V and 5 bases at J, with 5 bases in the middle. The V gene's germline CDR1 is MDHEN and CDR2 SYDVKM. CDR3 length equals 11 residues. CDR3 sequence: CASSFGNEQYF. CDR3 coding DNA: TGTGCCAGCAGTTTCGGTAACGAGCAGTACTTC.

The J gene is TRBJ2-2, the V gene TRBV11-2; tentatively, D is TRBD1 (5 bases). V lost 8 bases and J 4 bases, leaving 11 bases between the germline ends. Germline values: CDR1 SGHAT, CDR2 FQNNGV. The CDR3 is made up of 13 amino acids. The CDR3 protein is CASDDSTTGELFF. CDR3 nucleotide sequence: TGTGCCAGCGACGACAGTACCACCGGGGAGCTGTTTTTT.

The genes are TRBV27 and TRBJ2-7; tentatively, D is TRBD1 (6 bases). V lost 5 bases, J lost 0 bases, and 8 bases lay in between. The CDR3 loop spans 13 amino acids. Germline V gives CDR1 MNHEY, CDR2 SMNVEV (reference sequence). The CDR3 DNA sequence: TGTGCCAGCAGTCTAGGGGGCTCCTACGAGCAGTACTTC. It codes for CASSLGGSYEQYF.

The rearrangement joins TRBV4-1 to TRBJ2-7, with 8 bases that match TRBD1. Germline V gives CDR1 MGHRA, CDR2 YSYEKL. CDR3 length equals 16 residues. V shed 0 bases and J 3 bases; nucleotides not matched to a gene: 7. The CDR3 loop is CASSQDSQGAYYEQYF. CDR3 coding DNA: TGCGCCAGCAGCCAAGATTCGCAGGGGGCGTACTACGAGCAGTACTTC.

V and J are TRBV10-3 and TRBJ2-7; TRBD1 matches 7 bases. The V and J ends lost 4 bases and 3 bases, in that order; junction bases with no gene match: 3. The CDR3 is 13 amino acids. Germline-derived CDR1 and CDR2 are ENHRY and SYGVKD. CDR3 in amino acids: CAISVGQDYEQYF. CDR3 DNA: TGTGCCATCAGTGTTGGACAGGACTACGAGCAGTACTTC.

The chain uses TRBV29-1 and TRBJ2-5; TRBD2 agrees at 10 bases. V was pared by 2 bases and J by 2 bases, with 17 bases of the junction left unmatched. Germline V gene lookup returns CDR1 SQVTM and CDR2 ANQGSEA. The CDR3 loop spans 19 amino acids. The CDR3 loop is CSVENVGAGGLRMQETQYF. The CDR3, as DNA: TGCAGCGTTGAAAACGTTGGAGCGGGAGGGCTTAGAATGCAAGAGACCCAGTACTTC.

The rearrangement uses TRBV6-6 and TRBJ2-1, with 7 bases aligning to TRBD2. The J segment lost 7 bases and the V segment lost 5 bases, leaving 5 bases of the junction unmatched. CDR1 MNHNY and CDR2 SVGAGI come from the germline V gene (reference sequence). The CDR3 sequence is 13 residues long. CDR3 loop: CASSIGRKNEQFF. CDR3 nucleotides: TGTGCCAGCAGTATCGGGAGGAAAAATGAGCAGTTCTTC.

Only one count was recorded for this clone. The genes are TRBV7-2 and TRBJ2-4, with 13 positions matching TRBD2. The CDR3 runs to 17 residues. The V gene end was trimmed by 5 bases and the J gene end by 6 bases; junction bases not matched to a gene: 10. CDR1 and CDR2 from the germline V gene are SGHTA and FQGNSA. The CDR3 DNA is TGTGCCAGCAGCCAAACACTAGCGGGAGGGCCGGGAAACATTCAGTACTTC. It encodes CASSQTLAGGPGNIQYF.

The chain employs TRBV7-2 and TRBJ2-1; tentative D call: TRBD2 (5 bases). The ends were cut back, 0 bases at V and 7 bases at J, with 7 bases in the middle. CDR3 size: 13 residues. The germline CDR1 and CDR2 sequences are SGHTA and FQGNSA. The CDR3 here is CASSLAGSNEQFF. In nucleotides, the CDR3 is TGTGCCAGCAGCTTAGCGGGGAGTAATGAGCAGTTCTTC.

The chain couples TRBV4-3 to TRBJ1-1; D gene ambiguous. Trimming took 4 bases from V and 4 from J, leaving 10 bases between them. This CDR3 is 13 amino acids long. CDR1 and CDR2 (germline): LGHNA, YSLEER. CDR3 amino acids: CASSPPGGTEAFF. CDR3 bases: TGCGCCAGCAGCCCCCCTGGAGGCACTGAAGCTTTCTTT.

This sequence joins TRBV4-2 and TRBJ2-1; 9 bases are shared with TRBD2. V shed 1 base and J 4 bases; nucleotides not matched to a gene: 5. Germline V gene lookup returns CDR1 LGHNA and CDR2 YNFKEQ. The CDR3 extends over 16 amino acids. The CDR3 loop is CASSQVPSGNYNEQFF. CDR3 nucleotides: TGTGCCAGCAGCCAAGTACCTAGCGGGAATTACAATGAGCAGTTCTTC.